This T cell receptor beta chain was identified in a study of T cells after yellow fever vaccination. TCRdb ran MiXCR on the 5' RACE reads and lists one entry per CDR3 protein. The sample includes 500,000 to 650,000 distinct CDR3 sequences, 9% to 15% of them seen just once. CDR3 length: 14 amino acids. In germline, CDR1 is MDHEN, CDR2 SYDVKM. V lost 6 bases and J lost 8, with 19 bases in between. Study findings and constraints: The presence of abundant clonotypes contaminating from the bulk population was possible in FACS-sorted repertoires.

This clonotype was picked up a small number of times. What it binds is not known. The sequencing here drew on PBMCs, taken on the day of the yellow fever booster vaccination. The V and J genes are TRBV28 and TRBJ1-2; maybe TRBD1 (6 bases). This clonotype originated in a young man who received the YFV17D yellow fever vaccine. Written as DNA, the CDR3 is TGTGCCAGCAGCTTGACAGGTAGAGGAGAAGGCTACACCTTC. Translated, it gives CASSLTGRGEGYTF.